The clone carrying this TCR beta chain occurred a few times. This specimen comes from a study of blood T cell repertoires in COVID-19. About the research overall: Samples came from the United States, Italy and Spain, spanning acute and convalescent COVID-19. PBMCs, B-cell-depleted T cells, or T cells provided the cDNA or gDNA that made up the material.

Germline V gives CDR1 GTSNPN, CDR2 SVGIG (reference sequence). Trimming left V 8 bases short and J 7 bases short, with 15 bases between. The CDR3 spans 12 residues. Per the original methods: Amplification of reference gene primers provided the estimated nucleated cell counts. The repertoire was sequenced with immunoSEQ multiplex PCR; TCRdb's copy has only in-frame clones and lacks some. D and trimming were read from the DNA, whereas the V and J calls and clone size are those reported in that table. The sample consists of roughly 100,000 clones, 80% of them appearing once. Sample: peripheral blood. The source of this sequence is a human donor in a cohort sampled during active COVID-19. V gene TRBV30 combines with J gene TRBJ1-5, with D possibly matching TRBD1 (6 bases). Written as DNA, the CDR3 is TGTGCCGCAGACAGGCTCGGGCAGCCCCAGCATTTT. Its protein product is CAADRLGQPQHF.